Shown below are 14 T cell receptor beta chains from a single sample sequenced in a study of T cells after yellow fever vaccination. MiXCR, run by TCRdb on the 5' RACE reads, gives a single entry per CDR3 protein. The data show 550,000 to 750,000 distinct CDR3 sequences, approximately 15% seen once. This specimen consisted of PBMCs, obtained on the day of the yellow fever booster vaccination. Receptors originate from a man aged 30-40 years who received the YFV17D yellow fever vaccine.

The chain links TRBV9 to TRBJ2-1; tentatively, D is TRBD1 (6 bases). With 4 bases removed from V and 7 bases from J, the gap between germline ends came to 15 bases. The germline V gene has CDR1 SGDLS and CDR2 YYNGEE. This CDR3 has 14 residues. CDR3 DNA sequence: TGTGCCAGCAGCCCCGGGACAACCTTTAATGAGCAGTTCTTC. It codes for CASSPGTTFNEQFF.

The chain combines TRBV6-1 with TRBJ2-7, with D maybe TRBD2 (7 bases). This CDR3 spans 14 amino acids. CDR1 is MNHNS and CDR2 is SASEGT in the germline V gene. Deletions cut 6 bases from V and 5 bases from J, with 17 bases between. The CDR3 loop reads CASSRGGSFNEQYF. CDR3 bases: TGTGCCAGCAGCAGGGGCGGGAGTTTCAACGAGCAGTACTTC.

This clonotype was observed a few times. The V and J genes are TRBV7-3 and TRBJ2-5; D perhaps matches TRBD2 (5 bases). The CDR3 length is 16 residues. Germline loops: CDR1 SGHTA, CDR2 FQGTGA. The ends were cut back, 5 bases at V and 5 bases at J, with 21 bases in the middle. CDR3 nucleotides: TGTGCCAGCAGCCCGATGTCGGGAAGGGTTGGGGAGACCCAGTACTTC. Its protein product is CASSPMSGRVGETQYF.

The gene calls are TRBV5-8 and TRBJ2-7; the D is unclear. V lost 7 bases, J lost 4 bases, and 9 bases lay in between. Germline CDR1 is SGHTS and CDR2 is YDEGEE. The CDR3 is 11 amino acids. The CDR3 region is CASRLEYEQYF. CDR3 coding DNA: TGTGCCAGCCGTCTGGAGTACGAGCAGTACTTC. The full variable domain, completed using reference TRBV5-8 and TRBJ2-7, is EAGVTQSPTHLIKTRGQQATLRCSPISGHTSVYWYQQALGLGLQFLLWYDEGEERNRGNFPPRFSGRQFPNYSSELNVNALELEDSALYLCASRLEYEQYFGPGTRLTVT.

This clonotype turned up a few times. J is TRBJ2-1 and V is TRBV20-1; D call uncertain. The CDR3 consists of 12 residues. V gave up 2 bases and J gave up 10 bases, with 12 bases separating them. Germline loops: CDR1 DFQATT, CDR2 SNEGSKA (reference sequence). CDR3 sequence (DNA): TGCAGTGCTAGACTTAGTGCGAACGAGCAGTTCTTC. It specifies CSARLSANEQFF.

The chain couples TRBV6-5 to TRBJ1-4, with TRBD1 as a possible D gene (6 bases). CDR1 MNHEY and CDR2 SVGAGI come from the germline V gene. The CDR3 sequence is 16 residues long. V was clipped by 4 bases and J by 8 bases, with 20 bases between them. The CDR3, as DNA: TGTGCCAGCAGTTCTAGGGGGGCAGGGGAAAGGGAAAAACTGTTTTTT. This sequence encodes CASSSRGAGEREKLFF.

The chain joins TRBV11-3 to TRBJ2-1; 8 bases map to TRBD1. The CDR3 is 17 amino acids. The germline V gene has CDR1 SGHNT and CDR2 YENEEA. With 5 bases clipped from V and 5 bases from J, the junction kept 14 bases outside the gene matches. The CDR3 DNA sequence: TGTGCCAGCAGCACGAAGACAGGGGCTGGCATAAACAATGAGCAGTTCTTC. Translated, it gives CASSTKTGAGINNEQFF.

This clonotype turned up a few times. V and J are TRBV12-5 and TRBJ2-1; 12 nucleotides align to TRBD2. V trimming: 0 bases; J trimming: 6 bases; junction bases outside the gene matches: 12. The CDR3 has 19 residues. CDR1 LGHNT and CDR2 FRNRAP come from the germline V gene. The CDR3 loop reads CASGLVAKDLAGGSNEQFF. The DNA for the CDR3 is TGTGCTAGTGGTTTGGTGGCTAAGGATCTAGCGGGAGGGTCCAATGAGCAGTTCTTC.

The sample holds a few counts of this clonotype. The rearrangement joins TRBV5-1 to TRBJ2-5; D remains ambiguous. The CDR3 has 13 amino acids. From germline, CDR1 is SGHRS and CDR2 YFSETQ. The V gene lost 4 bases and the J gene lost 2 bases, with 9 bases spanning the gap. The CDR3: CASSQNIQETQYF. The CDR3 coding sequence is TGCGCCAGCAGCCAAAATATTCAAGAGACCCAGTACTTC.

This clonotype was counted a few times. The chain is built from TRBV4-1 and TRBJ2-1; possibly TRBD2 for D (7 bases). V lost 6 bases to trimming and J lost 7 bases, with 19 bases between them. The V gene's germline CDR1 is MGHRA and CDR2 YSYEKL. There are 15 residues in the CDR3. CDR3 bases: TGCGCCAGCAGAGCAGTGGGAGGGGGGGGGAATGAGCAGTTCTTC. Translated: CASRAVGGGGNEQFF.

V is TRBV3-1 and J is TRBJ2-7; 7 bases match TRBD2. The CDR3 covers 15 residues. Germline V gene lookup returns CDR1 LGHDT and CDR2 YNNKEL (reference sequence). V lost 1 base and J lost 3; bases outside the gene matches: 6. CDR3 amino acids: CASSQAGGGIYEQYF. Here the CDR3 DNA reads TGTGCCAGCAGCCAAGCTGGGGGAGGGATCTACGAGCAGTACTTC.

In this sample, this clonotype turned up a few times. The chain joins TRBV21-1 to TRBJ2-5. TRBV21-1 is an annotated pseudogene. The CDR3 runs to 15 residues. The CDR3 region has the DNA TGTGCCAGCAGCAGAATCGCCATCCGCCAAGAGACCCAGTACTTC. Its protein is CASSRIAIRQETQYF.

The gene calls are TRBV19 and TRBJ2-5, with 7 bases matching TRBD2. V lost 4 bases, J lost 2 bases, and 7 bases stayed unmatched. The germline CDR1 and CDR2 sequences are LNHDA and SQIVND (reference sequence). This CDR3 has 15 amino acids. CDR3 bases: TGTGCCAGTAGTAGTACTAGCGCGACACAAGAGACCCAGTACTTC. Its protein product is CASSSTSATQETQYF.

This chain joins TRBV20-1 and TRBJ2-2; no reliable D call. This CDR3 has 14 amino acids. The germline V gene has CDR1 DFQATT and CDR2 SNEGSKA (reference sequence). V lost 3 bases and J lost 2, with 10 bases in between. For the CDR3, the DNA is TGCAGTGCTAGGCCAAATTCAAACACCGGGGAGCTGTTTTTT. Protein: CSARPNSNTGELFF.